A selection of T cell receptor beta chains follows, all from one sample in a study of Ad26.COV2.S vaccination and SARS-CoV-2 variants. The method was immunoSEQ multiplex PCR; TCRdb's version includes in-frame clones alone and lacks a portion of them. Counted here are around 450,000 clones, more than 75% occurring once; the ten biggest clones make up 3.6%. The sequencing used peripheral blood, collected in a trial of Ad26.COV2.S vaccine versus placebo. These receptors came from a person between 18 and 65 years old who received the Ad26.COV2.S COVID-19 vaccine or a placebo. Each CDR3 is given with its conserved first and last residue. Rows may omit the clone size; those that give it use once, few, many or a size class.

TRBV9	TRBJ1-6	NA	CASSGSTGGLDSPLHF
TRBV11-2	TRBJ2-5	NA	CASSLVARETQYF
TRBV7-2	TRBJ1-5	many	CASSPQRGGNQPQHF
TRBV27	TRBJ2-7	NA	CASSLWLDGEQYF
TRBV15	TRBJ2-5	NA	CATSRPGGSGETQYF
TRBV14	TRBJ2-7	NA	CASRPSGGLFEQYF
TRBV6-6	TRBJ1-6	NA	CASSPDREMSYNSPLHF
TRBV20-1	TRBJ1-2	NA	CSAGFGYGYTF
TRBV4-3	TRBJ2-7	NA	CASSQNPGFPYEQYF
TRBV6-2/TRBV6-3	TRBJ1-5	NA	CASSYYPNAGSPSNQPQHF
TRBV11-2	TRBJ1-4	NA	CASSSGVNNEKLFF
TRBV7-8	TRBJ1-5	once	CASSFDRVNQPQHF
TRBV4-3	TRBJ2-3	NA	CASSQGPVGTRADTQYF
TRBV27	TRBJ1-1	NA	CSHMGVNANTEAFF
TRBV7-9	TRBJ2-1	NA	CASSLRHYDYNEQFF
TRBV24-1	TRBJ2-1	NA	CATSGPSKSSYNEQFF
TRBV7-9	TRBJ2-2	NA	CASSSRRNAGELFF
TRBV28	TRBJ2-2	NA	CASGEWELFF
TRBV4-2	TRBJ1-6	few	CASSQFQNSPLHF
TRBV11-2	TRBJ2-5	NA	CASSLIGETQYF
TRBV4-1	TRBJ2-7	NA	CASSQSGGQGVFYEQYF
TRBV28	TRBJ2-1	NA	CASSPMGGALYNEQFF
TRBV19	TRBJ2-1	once	CASSTDRATYNEQFF
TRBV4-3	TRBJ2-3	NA	CASSLNYATSTDTQYF
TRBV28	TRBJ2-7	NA	CASSLRDEQYF
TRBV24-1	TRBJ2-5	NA	CATSDPDISQETQYF
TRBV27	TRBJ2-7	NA	CASSLLGYEQYF
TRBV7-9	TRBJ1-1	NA	CASSTPGPPKFMNTEAFF
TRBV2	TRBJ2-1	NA	CASSNGQNNEQFF
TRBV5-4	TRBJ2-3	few	CASSRLAGGPSDTQYF
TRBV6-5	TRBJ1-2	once	CASGDYGTGGFGYTF
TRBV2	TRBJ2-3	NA	CASSPVAGTDTQYF
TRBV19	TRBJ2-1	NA	CASSAFRTSNYNEQFF
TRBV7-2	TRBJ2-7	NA	CASSLVAGPPTYEQYF
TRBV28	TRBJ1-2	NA	CASSLAVDYGYTF
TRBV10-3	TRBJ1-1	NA	CAISKTTENTEAFF
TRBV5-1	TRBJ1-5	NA	CASSPGQGRWSNQPQHF
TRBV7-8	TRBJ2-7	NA	CASSQRGQGPYEQYF
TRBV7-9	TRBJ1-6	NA	CASSFPGDWNSPLHF
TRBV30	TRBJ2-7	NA	CAWSTPGTPGVWEQYF
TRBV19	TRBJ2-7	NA	CASSKVGTVPYEQYF
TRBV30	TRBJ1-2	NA	CAWSQGAVYGYTF
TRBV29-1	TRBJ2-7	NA	CSVPTPTVEYF
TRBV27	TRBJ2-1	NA	CASSLWPVYNEQFF
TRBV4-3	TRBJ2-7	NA	CASSQQETSEQYF
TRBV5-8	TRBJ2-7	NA	CASSALRGRGEQYF
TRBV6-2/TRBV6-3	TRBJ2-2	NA	CASSGTGTRNTGELFF
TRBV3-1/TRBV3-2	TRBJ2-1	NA	CASSQELLGEQFF
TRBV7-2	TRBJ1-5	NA	CASSLASGRNQPQHF
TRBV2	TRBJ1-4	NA	CASSDGFNEKLFF